This entry is about one T cell receptor (beta chain). PCR was performed using 60 Vbeta and 13 Jbeta primers. TCRdb's copy holds only in-frame clones and misses some; the assay was immunoSEQ multiplex PCR. Altogether about 170,000 clones are present, around 80% being singletons, with the ten largest covering roughly 5%. The data are from a study of cytomegalovirus exposure and HLA in healthy donors. The sequenced sample was PBMCs. The clonotype comes from a man in his late teens or twenties in good health and CMV-seronegative.

CDR3 residues: CASSRRDSGSGEQFF. The CDR3 DNA follows: TGTGCCAGCAGCCGGAGGGACAGCGGCTCTGGGGAGCAGTTCTTC. The genes are TRBV4-2 and TRBJ2-1; a weak D match, TRBD1 (7 bases). The germline gives CDR1 LGHNA, CDR2 YNFKEQ. This CDR3 contains 15 residues. The V gene lost 4 bases and the J gene lost 10 bases, with 20 bases spanning the gap.